This is a list of T cell receptor beta chains from one sample in a study of identical twins. TCRdb re-called the 5' RACE reads with MiXCR, one entry per CDR3 protein. The sample has 1.5 million to 2 million distinct CDR3 sequences, about 32% seen once. Sequencing used cord blood. The receptors come from a newborn girl in good health. Each CDR3 is given with its conserved first and last residue. D genes are given only for firm matches. Rows give clone size only sometimes, using once, few, many, or a class for an expanded clone.

D	V	size	J	CDR3	DNA
NA	TRBV6-5	few	TRBJ2-7	CASSYSSLYEQYF	TGTGCCAGCAGTTACTCGTCCCTCTACGAGCAGTACTTC
NA	TRBV28	NA	TRBJ2-5	CASRTTSQETQYF	TGTGCCAGCAGGACGACTAGCCAAGAGACCCAGTACTTC
TRBD2	TRBV3-1	NA	TRBJ2-1	CASSQPGLAGDEQFF	TGTGCCAGCAGCCAACCCGGACTAGCGGGGGATGAGCAGTTCTTC
TRBD2	TRBV11-1	NA	TRBJ2-1	CASSLGLDIDEQFF	TGTGCCAGCAGCCTCGGACTAGACATAGACGAGCAGTTCTTC
TRBD2	TRBV11-2	few	TRBJ2-4	CASREPGGIAKNIQYF	TGTGCCAGCAGGGAACCGGGGGGGATAGCCAAAAACATTCAGTACTTC
NA	TRBV5-1	many	TRBJ2-1	CASSLGAAYNEQFF	TGCGCCAGCAGCCTAGGGGCCGCCTACAATGAGCAGTTCTTC
TRBD2	TRBV7-2	NA	TRBJ2-7	CASNTGGNNEQYF	TGTGCCAGCAACACGGGGGGAAACAATGAGCAGTACTTC
NA	TRBV10-3	NA	TRBJ1-5	CAISESANQPQHF	TGTGCCATCAGTGAGTCCGCTAATCAGCCCCAGCATTTT
NA	TRBV24-1	NA	TRBJ1-2	CATSRRGGYGYTF	TGTGCCACCAGTCGCAGGGGCGGCTATGGCTACACCTTC
TRBD2	TRBV24-1	NA	TRBJ2-7	CATSDLGLAGAYEQYF	TGTGCCACCAGTGACCTGGGACTAGCGGGAGCCTACGAGCAGTACTTC
NA	TRBV5-1	NA	TRBJ2-3	CASSLSREDTQYF	TGCGCCAGCAGCTTGTCCAGGGAAGATACGCAGTATTTT
TRBD1	TRBV29-1	NA	TRBJ2-7	CSATGTGVQWSSYNEQYF	TGCAGCGCCACCGGGACAGGGGTACAATGGAGCTCCTACAATGAGCAGTACTTC
NA	TRBV28	NA	TRBJ2-4	CASSLAGSVAKNIQYF	TGTGCCAGCAGTTTAGCGGGGAGTGTAGCCAAAAACATTCAGTACTTC
NA	TRBV7-2	NA	TRBJ1-2	CASSLDKGLGYTF	TGTGCCAGCAGCTTAGACAAGGGCCTTGGCTACACCTTC
NA	TRBV10-3	few	TRBJ2-3	CAITGADTQYF	TGTGCCATCACAGGGGCAGATACGCAGTATTTT
NA	TRBV12-3/TRBV12-4	NA	TRBJ1-6	CASSTTDSPPHF	TGTGCCAGCAGTACCACAGATTCACCCCCCCACTTT
NA	TRBV6-1	few	TRBJ2-5	CASSEAHSLTQETQYF	TGTGCCAGCAGTGAAGCGCACAGCCTAACCCAAGAGACCCAGTACTTC
NA	TRBV6-4	NA	TRBJ1-1	CASTHFQKPLMSTEAFF	TGTGCCAGCACCCACTTTCAGAAACCCCTCATGAGCACTGAAGCTTTCTTT
TRBD1	TRBV6-5	few	TRBJ2-7	CASRPRYRGEQYF	TGTGCCAGCAGGCCCCGATACAGGGGCGAGCAGTACTTC
NA	TRBV25-1	NA	TRBJ2-2	CASSEYGGLRRTGELFF	TGTGCCAGCAGTGAATATGGGGGATTGAGGAGGACCGGGGAGCTGTTTTTT
TRBD1	TRBV5-1	few	TRBJ2-3	CASSIGQDGDTQYF	TGCGCCAGCAGCATCGGACAGGATGGAGATACGCAGTATTTT
TRBD2	TRBV3-1	NA	TRBJ2-3	CASTLSGRGLVQPQYF	TGTGCCAGCACCCTAAGCGGGAGAGGATTGGTCCAACCGCAGTATTTT
NA	TRBV27	NA	TRBJ1-2	CASRAGHRYGYTF	TGTGCCAGCAGGGCGGGGCATAGGTATGGCTACACCTTC
TRBD1	TRBV20-1	NA	TRBJ1-2	CSAIPGGAGVYGYTF	TGCAGTGCCATCCCAGGGGGCGCGGGTGTCTATGGCTACACCTTC
TRBD2	TRBV7-9	NA	TRBJ2-1	CASSLVGGVSRNEQFF	TGTGCCAGCAGCTTAGTGGGAGGGGTGAGTCGCAATGAGCAGTTCTTC
NA	TRBV21-1	NA	TRBJ1-1	CASSVRGTTEAFF	TGTGCCAGCAGCGTCAGGGGGACCACTGAAGCTTTCTTT
NA	TRBV18	NA	TRBJ2-7	CASGEGTGPYYEQYF	TGTGCCAGCGGAGAAGGAACAGGGCCGTACTACGAGCAGTACTTC
NA	TRBV28	NA	TRBJ2-1	CASSFPGSGHNEQFF	TGTGCCAGCAGTTTTCCCGGGTCTGGCCACAATGAGCAGTTCTTC
TRBD1	TRBV7-8	NA	TRBJ2-1	CASSLGGTGDEQFF	TGTGCCAGCAGCTTAGGTGGGACAGGGGATGAGCAGTTCTTC
TRBD1	TRBV9	few	TRBJ2-1	CASSGTGGNNEQFF	TGTGCCAGCAGCGGGACAGGGGGAAACAATGAGCAGTTCTTC
NA	TRBV5-1	NA	TRBJ1-6	CASSSGGRSPLHF	TGCGCCAGCAGCTCCGGGGGAAGGTCACCCCTCCACTTT
TRBD2	TRBV2	few	TRBJ2-1	CASISPAGGEYNEQFF	TGTGCCAGCATTTCCCCGGCGGGAGGGGAATACAATGAGCAGTTCTTC
NA	TRBV5-1	NA	TRBJ2-7	CASSLTGLPNYEQYF	TGCGCCAGCAGCTTGACTGGACTCCCTAACTACGAGCAGTACTTC